This TCR beta chain was sequenced during a study of blood T cell repertoires in COVID-19. Study overall: Researchers got acute and convalescent COVID-19 samples from the United States, Italy and Spain. PBMCs, B-cell-depleted T cells, or T cells were the source of the cDNA or gDNA that made up the material.

The CDR3 is 13 amino acids. Germline V CDR1 and CDR2: LGHDT, YNNKEL (reference sequence). Trimming at V came to 5 bases and at J to 3 bases, leaving 4 bases not matched to a gene. As processed by the authors: Amplifying reference gene primers gave estimates of nucleated cell counts. Profiled with immunoSEQ multiplex PCR; TCRdb holds only in-frame clones, not every one. V, J and clone size reflect that table, while D and trimming were determined from the DNA. The sample yields 40,000 or so clones, just over 85% seen once. This clone was seen once. Sequences were obtained from peripheral blood. This TCR was sampled from a man aged 55 to 70 with active COVID-19. The V gene is TRBV3-1 (or the pseudogene TRBV3-2), the J gene TRBJ2-7; the match to TRBD1 covers 7 bases. The CDR3: CASSRDRDYEQYF. The CDR3 DNA sequence: TGTGCCAGCAGCAGAGACAGGGACTACGAGCAGTACTTC.